Listed here are 18 T cell receptor beta chains from one sample, sequenced in a study of graft-versus-host responses after intestinal transplantation. The table came from immunoSEQ multiplex PCR; TCRdb's copy has only in-frame clones and leaves some out. The sample shows about 90,000 clones, over 85% of them seen only once. No antigen has been assigned to these receptors. This specimen was unstimulated CD8+ T cells sorted from spleen or lymph node cells, taken before transplant. Every receptor here comes from a human donor who was the organ donor for an intestinal transplant.

The rearrangement links TRBV9 to TRBJ2-7, with D perhaps TRBD1 (5 bases). Germline V lookup: CDR1 SGDLS, CDR2 YYNGEE. The V and J ends lost 0 bases and 0 bases respectively, with 7 bases between them. The CDR3 consists of 14 residues. The CDR3 sequence: CASSVEGDSYEQYF. In DNA, the CDR3 is TGTGCCAGCAGCGTAGAAGGGGACTCCTACGAGCAGTACTTC.

The genes are TRBV10-3 and TRBJ2-1, with D tentatively TRBD2 (5 bases). Germline V CDR1 and CDR2: ENHRY, SYGVKD. This CDR3 has 13 residues. V dropped 10 bases and J dropped 7 bases, with 17 bases sitting between them. This CDR3 reads CASTLKRGNEQFF. The CDR3 DNA reads TGTGCCAGTACCCTCAAAAGAGGGAATGAGCAGTTCTTC.

The chain is built from TRBV28 and TRBJ2-4; D unresolved. The CDR3 is 12 amino acids. Trimming took 7 bases from V and 8 from J, leaving 12 bases between them. The V gene's germline CDR1 is MDHEN and CDR2 SYDVKM. The CDR3 sequence is CASKSPSDIQYF. CDR3 bases: TGTGCCAGCAAATCCCCCTCGGACATTCAGTACTTC.

V usage is TRBV25-1 and J usage is TRBJ1-1, with D perhaps TRBD1 (6 bases). Trimming pared 1 base from V and 0 bases from J, leaving 15 bases between. Germline V gene sequence: CDR1 MGHDK, CDR2 SYGVNS. The CDR3 consists of 17 residues. CDR3 sequence (DNA): TGTGCCAGCAGTGAATCAGGGGATGAAAGTATGAACACTGAAGCTTTCTTT. It encodes CASSESGDESMNTEAFF.

With respect to this clone: Other nucleotide sequences from this sample produce the same CDR3. The rearrangement uses TRBV13 and TRBJ2-7; 14 nucleotides agree with TRBD2. Germline CDR1 PRHDT, CDR2 FYEKMQ (reference sequence). V shed 5 bases and J 2 bases; nucleotides not matched to a gene: 11. This CDR3 is built from 18 residues. The CDR3 coding sequence is TGTGCCAGCAGCCCCCTCGCGGGACTAGCGGGGGCCACCTACGAGCAGTACTTC. Protein product: CASSPLAGLAGATYEQYF.

The rearrangement uses TRBV5-1 and TRBJ1-2; 7 nucleotides agree with TRBD1. Trimming took 4 bases from V and 3 from J; bases not matched to a gene: 9. The CDR3 is made up of 15 amino acids. Germline CDR1 and CDR2: SGHRS and YFSETQ. The CDR3 reads CASSPGRGGHYGYTF. CDR3 nucleotide sequence: TGCGCCAGCAGCCCTGGGAGAGGGGGCCACTATGGCTACACCTTC.

The chain joins TRBV28 to TRBJ2-7; no reliable D call. The germline gives CDR1 MDHEN, CDR2 SYDVKM. Trimming shortened V by 5 bases and J by 6 bases, and 17 bases separated the two germline ends. The CDR3 has 14 amino acids. The CDR3 region is CASSPLVFSGEQYF. In DNA form, the CDR3 reads TGTGCCAGCAGTCCCCTAGTGTTTTCTGGCGAGCAGTACTTC.

This clone was counted a single time. The chain uses TRBV28 and TRBJ1-1, with D possibly TRBD1 on 6 matching bases. Trimming took off 5 bases at V and 7 bases at J, with 8 bases between the two ends. Germline values: CDR1 MDHEN, CDR2 SYDVKM. The CDR3 consists of 11 residues. The CDR3 DNA reads as TGTGCCAGCAGTATACAGGGTGAAGCTTTCTTT. This encodes CASSIQGEAFF.

This clone has only one observation. This chain uses TRBV30 with TRBJ2-7; the D gene is possibly TRBD2 (6 bases). Per germline, CDR1 GTSNPN and CDR2 SVGIG (reference sequence). Deletions cut 3 bases from V and 0 bases from J, with 9 bases between. This CDR3 region has 13 residues. The CDR3, as DNA: TGTGCCTGGAGGCCCGGGGGCTCCTACGAGCAGTACTTC. Translating gives CAWRPGGSYEQYF.

J is TRBJ2-7 and V is TRBV29-1, with D possibly being TRBD1 (6 bases). The CDR3 is 11 residues long. V lost 1 base to trimming and J lost 7 bases, with 8 bases between them. Germline CDR1 SQVTM, CDR2 ANQGSEA. CDR3 sequence: CSVEGQGEQYF. As DNA, the CDR3 is TGCAGCGTTGAAGGCCAGGGGGAGCAGTACTTC.

The genes are TRBV4-2 and TRBJ2-1; 8 bases agree with TRBD1. The germline CDR1 and CDR2 sequences are LGHNA and YNFKEQ. The CDR3 is made up of 14 amino acids. V lost 4 bases and J lost 6; bases outside the gene matches: 5. CDR3 nucleotide sequence: TGTGCCAGCAGCCGGACAGGGTTCCCCAATGAGCAGTTCTTC. Residues: CASSRTGFPNEQFF.

This clone has only one observation. This sequence joins TRBV27 and TRBJ2-7, with TRBD1 matching 10 bases. V gave up 6 bases and J gave up 2 bases; unmatched junction bases: 7. CDR1 is MNHEY and CDR2 is SMNVEV in the germline V gene (reference sequence). CDR3 length equals 15 residues. CDR3 protein: CASRMTGGTAYEQYF. The DNA of the CDR3 is TGTGCCAGCAGGATGACAGGGGGCACTGCCTACGAGCAGTACTTC.

The chain has TRBV10-3 and TRBJ1-2; D perhaps matches TRBD1 (6 bases). The CDR3 is 15 amino acids. The germline V gene has CDR1 ENHRY and CDR2 SYGVKD. Trimming took 7 bases from V and 4 from J, leaving 19 bases between them. CDR3 amino acids: CAIKPAWTAFYGYTF. The CDR3 nucleotides read TGTGCCATCAAGCCCGCGTGGACAGCCTTCTATGGCTACACCTTC.

The chain joins TRBV19 to TRBJ2-5, with 8 bases identical to TRBD2. The end of the DNA aligns better with TRBJ2-7, so the J call may be wrong. Germline-derived CDR1 and CDR2 are LNHDA and SQIVND (reference sequence). The CDR3 is 14 residues long. CDR3 bases: TGTGCCAGTAACACTGGGGGACTAGCCTACGAGCAGTACTTC. This codes for CASNTGGLAYEQYF.

The chain has TRBV13 and TRBJ2-3, with a possible D match to TRBD2 (6 bases). The CDR3 extends over 14 amino acids. CDR1 and CDR2 (germline): PRHDT, FYEKMQ (reference sequence). Deletions cut 5 bases from V and 2 bases from J, with 11 bases between. The CDR3 DNA follows: TGTGCCAGCAGCCCCGGAGGGCCCACAGATACGCAGTATTTT. This translates into CASSPGGPTDTQYF.

This chain connects TRBV27 to TRBJ2-2; 13 bases fit TRBD2. CDR1 and CDR2 (germline): MNHEY, SMNVEV (reference sequence). The CDR3 runs to 15 residues. J gave up 6 bases and V 6 bases, and 4 bases lay outside the gene matches. CDR3 DNA: TGTGCCAGCAGGGTGACTAGCGGGAGGTCCGGGGAGCTGTTTTTT. Translated, it gives CASRVTSGRSGELFF.

The V gene is TRBV9, the J gene TRBJ1-6; D remains unclear. The germline gives CDR1 SGDLS, CDR2 YYNGEE. Trimming took 0 bases from V and 4 from J, leaving 8 bases between them. CDR3 length equals 15 residues. Written as DNA, the CDR3 is TGTGCCAGCAGCGTAGAAAGAGGTTATAATTCACCCCTCCACTTT. Translated, it gives CASSVERGYNSPLHF. The full variable domain, in which reference TRBV9 and TRBJ1-6 provide the parts outside the CDR3, is DSGVTQTPKHLITATGQRVTLRCSPRSGDLSVYWYQQSLDQGLQFLIQYYNGEERAKGNILERFSAQQFPDLHSELNLSSLELGDSALYFCASSVERGYNSPLHFGNGTRLTVT.

The V gene is TRBV4-1, the J gene TRBJ1-1; 8 nucleotides align to TRBD1. This CDR3 has 16 amino acids. After removal of 5 bases from V and 0 bases from J, the junction contained 8 bases not matched to a gene. From germline, CDR1 is MGHRA and CDR2 YSYEKL. The CDR3 DNA is TGCGCCAGCAGCTCCGGGACAGGTTATCTGAACACTGAAGCTTTCTTT. Its translation is CASSSGTGYLNTEAFF.